This is a list of T cell receptor beta chains from one sample in a study of cytomegalovirus exposure and HLA in healthy donors. Using immunoSEQ multiplex PCR, the repertoire was profiled, and TCRdb retains in-frame clones only, with some absent. The table has around 110,000 clones, about four fifths seen once. The sequencing sample was made of PBMCs. The receptor set was obtained from a man aged 25 to 40 in good health and CMV-seropositive. Each CDR3 is given with its conserved first and last residue. D genes are given only for firm matches. A clone size is listed for some rows: how often the clone was seen (once, few, many), or a class if it is expanded.

j_gene	abundance	d_gene	v_gene	CDR3aa	CDR3nt
TRBJ2-1	.	TRBD1	TRBV5-1	CASSPRQGFYNEQFF	TGCGCCAGCAGCCCTCGACAGGGGTTCTACAATGAGCAGTTCTTC
TRBJ2-3	once	.	TRBV10-1	CASSMIRGDTQYF	TGCGCCAGCAGTATGATTCGGGGGGATACGCAGTATTTT
TRBJ1-6	.	.	TRBV19	CASSMKRSDGGRAPLHF	TGTGCCAGTAGTATGAAACGATCGGACGGTGGCAGGGCACCCCTCCACTTT
TRBJ2-5	.	.	TRBV4-2	CASSQGEIQETQYF	TGTGCCAGCAGCCAAGGCGAGATCCAAGAGACCCAGTACTTC
TRBJ1-5	.	.	TRBV19	CASRERGYSNQPQHF	TGTGCCAGTAGAGAAAGGGGATATAGCAATCAGCCCCAGCATTTT
TRBJ2-7	once	TRBD1	TRBV2	CASSGDRGRHEQYF	TGTGCCAGCAGTGGGGACAGGGGGAGGCACGAGCAGTACTTC
TRBJ1-6	once	.	TRBV5-1	CASSLEGVSNSPLHF	TGCGCCAGCAGCTTGGAGGGGGTGTCTAATTCACCCCTCCACTTT
TRBJ2-1	.	TRBD2	TRBV4-1	CASSQVWTSGSVFHEQFF	TGCGCCAGCAGCCAAGTATGGACTAGCGGGAGTGTTTTCCATGAGCAGTTCTTC
TRBJ2-1	.	.	TRBV6-5	CASSYSTGSEQFF	TGTGCCAGCAGTTACTCCACGGGTAGTGAGCAGTTCTTC
TRBJ2-2	.	.	TRBV11-3	CASSQRAGLVAGELFF	TGTGCCAGCAGCCAGCGGGCAGGGCTTGTAGCCGGGGAGCTGTTTTTT
TRBJ1-2	.	TRBD1	TRBV6-5	CASSGQDYYGYTF	TGTGCCAGCAGCGGACAGGACTACTATGGCTACACCTTC
TRBJ1-3	once	TRBD1	TRBV11-2	CASSLGVGTGAHSGNTIYF	TGTGCCAGCAGCTTAGGGGTCGGGACAGGGGCGCACTCTGGAAACACCATATATTTT
TRBJ1-6	.	.	TRBV7-2	CASSLQLYNSPLHF	TGTGCCAGCAGCTTACAACTGTATAATTCACCCCTCCACTTT
TRBJ1-5	.	TRBD1	TRBV30	CAWSGRGAYSNQPQHF	TGTGCCTGGAGTGGCAGGGGGGCTTATAGCAATCAGCCCCAGCATTTT
TRBJ1-1	.	.	TRBV5-1	CASSFGQGSGNTEAFF	TGCGCCAGCAGCTTCGGTCAGGGATCCGGGAACACTGAAGCTTTCTTT
TRBJ2-6	.	TRBD1	TRBV10-3	CATGAGGSGANVLTF	TGTGCCACTGGGGCAGGGGGCTCTGGGGCCAACGTCCTGACTTTC
TRBJ2-6	.	.	TRBV7-2	CASSLAGGGWGANVLTF	TGTGCCAGCAGCTTAGCAGGGGGGGGATGGGGGGCCAACGTCCTGACTTTC
TRBJ2-1	.	TRBD2	TRBV7-2	CASYGTSGGEGNEQFF	TGTGCCAGCTACGGGACTAGCGGGGGGGAAGGTAATGAGCAGTTCTTC
TRBJ1-2	.	TRBD1	TRBV5-3	CARSSGQAPRDYGYTF	TGTGCCAGAAGCTCCGGACAGGCTCCAAGGGACTATGGCTACACCTTC
TRBJ2-5	.	.	TRBV5-5	CASSVGLTETQYF	TGTGCCAGCAGCGTGGGACTTACAGAGACCCAGTACTTC
TRBJ1-5	.	.	TRBV6-5	CASSRTGNSNQPQHF	TGTGCCAGCAGTCGAACAGGCAATAGCAATCAGCCCCAGCATTTT
TRBJ1-3	few	.	TRBV28	CASSPLKSSGNTIYF	TGTGCCAGCAGTCCCCTAAAAAGCTCTGGAAACACCATATATTTT
TRBJ2-2	.	.	TRBV21-1	CASSSGTSDTGELFF	TGTGCCAGCAGCTCCGGGACTAGCGACACCGGGGAGCTGTTTTTT
TRBJ1-2	once	.	TRBV2	CARQILLGRDYGYTF	TGTGCCAGACAGATCCTTTTAGGCAGGGACTATGGCTACACCTTC
TRBJ2-3	.	TRBD1	TRBV4-1	CASSIYSGQSTDTQYF	TGCGCCAGCAGCATATATTCGGGACAGAGCACAGATACGCAGTATTTT
TRBJ1-1	.	.	TRBV10-2	CASIRGGRGSTEAFF	TGCGCCAGCATACGAGGAGGCCGGGGAAGCACTGAAGCTTTCTTT
TRBJ2-5	.	TRBD1	TRBV13	CASSSRGQGAEGETQYF	TGTGCCAGCAGCTCAAGAGGACAGGGGGCTGAGGGAGAGACCCAGTACTTC
TRBJ1-4	.	TRBD1	TRBV7-2	CASSLLGQGGEKLFF	TGTGCCAGCAGCTTACTCGGACAGGGGGGTGAAAAACTGTTTTTT
TRBJ2-5	.	TRBD2	TRBV6-6	CASSPLLASGGETQYF	TGTGCCAGCAGTCCCCTATTGGCATCGGGGGGGGAGACCCAGTACTTC
TRBJ1-5	.	.	TRBV6-6	CASRQTGINQPQHF	TGTGCCAGCAGGCAGACGGGGATAAATCAGCCCCAGCATTTT
TRBJ2-3	.	.	TRBV2	CASRPGSDTQYF	TGTGCCAGCAGACCCGGGTCAGATACGCAGTATTTT
TRBJ2-7	.	.	TRBV28	CASLGATTYEQYF	TGTGCCAGCCTAGGGGCAACCACCTACGAGCAGTACTTC
TRBJ1-4	few	.	TRBV7-9	CASSFIAPNEKLFF	TGTGCCAGCAGCTTTATAGCCCCCAATGAAAAACTGTTTTTT